This T cell receptor (beta chain) was identified during a study of cytomegalovirus exposure and HLA in healthy donors. Healthy donors of bone marrow made up the group. 60 Vbeta and 13 Jbeta primers were used in PCR. The assay was immunoSEQ multiplex PCR, and TCRdb's table has in-frame clones only and misses some. This table holds some 80,000 clones, approximately 80% found once. The CDR3 totals 16 residues. CDR1 is SGHAT and CDR2 is FQNNGV in the germline V gene. With V trimmed by 1 base and J by 3 bases, 5 bases remained unmatched. The chain employs TRBV11-2 and TRBJ1-3; TRBD1 matches at 8 bases. This clonotype originated in a man aged 45-65 years in good health and CMV-seronegative. The sample comprised PBMCs. DNA for the CDR3: TGTGCCAGCAGCTTAGGGGCAGGGGGCAATGGAAACACCATATATTTT. Translation gives CASSLGAGGNGNTIYF.